These 28 T cell receptor beta chains were all obtained from the same sample, sequenced in a study of cytomegalovirus exposure and HLA in healthy donors. Vbeta (60) and Jbeta (13) primers were used in the PCR. TCRdb keeps only in-frame clones here, not all; method: immunoSEQ multiplex PCR. The table shows tens of thousands of clones, with roughly four fifths occurring only once. Sequencing used PBMCs. The receptor set was obtained from a man aged 25-45 years in good health and CMV-seronegative.

As for this clone: In the same sample, other DNA sequences code for this CDR3. J is TRBJ2-1 and V is TRBV5-1, with TRBD2 matching 7 bases. CDR1 and CDR2 (germline): SGHRS, YFSETQ. V was pared by 0 bases and J by 6 bases, with 6 bases of the junction left unmatched. The CDR3 extends over 15 amino acids. CDR3 protein: CASSLGGREVNEQFF. The CDR3, as DNA: TGCGCCAGCAGCTTGGGTGGCCGGGAGGTCAATGAGCAGTTCTTC.

This chain connects TRBV7-9 to TRBJ1-2; D gene uncertain. Per germline, CDR1 SEHNR and CDR2 FQNEAQ (reference sequence). Trimming removed 1 base from V and 3 bases from J, with 9 bases in between. This CDR3 has 14 residues. CDR3 in DNA: TGTGCCAGCAGCTTAGGAGGCGAGGACTATGGCTACACCTTC. Translation gives CASSLGGEDYGYTF.

The chain links TRBV20-1 to TRBJ2-7; D gene ambiguous. The germline V and J ends were trimmed by 2 bases and 1 base, with 3 bases remaining between them. CDR3 length: 11 residues. Germline assignment: CDR1 DFQATT and CDR2 SNEGSKA (reference sequence). The CDR3 spells CSARQSYEQYF. CDR3 nucleotide sequence: TGCAGTGCTAGACAGTCCTACGAGCAGTACTTC.

The chain recombines TRBV5-6 with TRBJ1-5; a possible D gene is TRBD1 (6 bases). The V gene lost 0 bases and the J gene lost 5 bases, with 12 bases spanning the gap. Germline V lookup: CDR1 SGHDT, CDR2 YYEEEE. The length of the CDR3 is 15 residues. As DNA, the CDR3 is TGTGCCAGCAGCTTGGGGGGGCAGGGAGATCAGCCCCAGCATTTT. Its protein product is CASSLGGQGDQPQHF.

This rearrangement joins TRBV2 to TRBJ2-3; TRBD2 agrees at 7 bases. Germline values: CDR1 SNHLY, CDR2 FYNNEI. This CDR3 has 16 amino acids. Trimming cost V 4 bases and J 0 bases; bases outside gene matches: 7. The CDR3 is CASSGLGGGSTDTQYF. CDR3 in DNA: TGTGCCAGCAGTGGGTTGGGCGGGGGAAGCACAGATACGCAGTATTTT.

Regarding this clone: At one of its ends the junction is not consistent with the germline gene, which may arise from a read error. This chain links TRBV7-9 with TRBJ1-3, with D perhaps TRBD1 (6 bases). Germline CDR1 and CDR2: SEHNR and FQNEAQ (reference sequence). The CDR3 extends over 15 amino acids. Here the CDR3 reads CSSRDDRYSGNTIYF. Here the CDR3 DNA reads TGTTCCAGCAGAGATGACAGGTACTCTGGAAACACCATATATTTT. The full variable domain, completed using reference TRBV7-9 and TRBJ1-3, is DTGVSQNPRHKITKRGQNVTFRCDPISEHNRLYWYRQTLGQGPEFLTYFQNEAQLEKSRLLSDRFSAERPKGSFSTLEIQRTEQGDSAMYLCSSRDDRYSGNTIYFGEGSWLTVV.

The J gene is TRBJ1-1, the V gene TRBV5-1; 7 positions match TRBD1. This CDR3 has 14 residues. With 6 bases clipped from V and 6 bases from J, the junction kept 11 bases outside the gene matches. CDR1 and CDR2 from the germline V gene are SGHRS and YFSETQ. This chain's CDR3 is CASTETTGPAEAFF. The CDR3 DNA reads TGCGCCAGCACCGAAACGACAGGGCCTGCTGAAGCTTTCTTT.

This clone appeared a few times. This chain joins TRBV6-5 and TRBJ1-1, with 11 bases lining up with TRBD1. This CDR3 contains 15 residues. The germline V gene encodes CDR1 MNHEY and CDR2 SVGAGI. The junction had 6 bases not matched to a gene; V was cut back by 5 bases and J by 4 bases. CDR3 residues: CASSRTGTGGTEAFF. The CDR3 DNA follows: TGTGCCAGCAGTCGTACCGGGACAGGGGGCACTGAAGCTTTCTTT.

Only one count was recorded for this clone. This same CDR3 is encoded by further DNA sequences in the sample. J is TRBJ1-6 and V is TRBV4-2; D gene ambiguous. Germline lookup yields CDR1 LGHNA and CDR2 YNFKEQ. The V end was cut by 0 bases, the J end by 8 bases, with 14 bases between. CDR3 length equals 16 residues. CDR3 residues: CASSQDQSSTDSPLHF. DNA of the CDR3: TGTGCCAGCAGCCAAGACCAATCCTCTACGGATTCACCCCTCCACTTT.

This chain connects TRBV6-4 to TRBJ2-2; D may be TRBD2 (5 bases). Germline loops: CDR1 MRHNA, CDR2 SNTAGT. V was trimmed by 6 bases and J by 0 bases, leaving 8 bases between them. CDR3 length: 14 residues. The CDR3 nucleotides read TGTGCCAGCAGACTGGAGGCGAACACCGGGGAGCTGTTTTTT. It translates to CASRLEANTGELFF.

V is TRBV19 and J is TRBJ2-1; 10 positions agree with TRBD1. Germline V CDR1 and CDR2: LNHDA, SQIVND (reference sequence). With V trimmed by 8 bases and J by 0 bases, 1 base remained unmatched. CDR3 size: 14 residues. CDR3 protein: CASGTGDSYNEQFF. The DNA for the CDR3 is TGTGCCAGTGGGACAGGGGACTCCTACAATGAGCAGTTCTTC.

The rearrangement joins TRBV21-1 to TRBJ2-7; the D call TRBD1 from the table was never checked on the DNA. TRBV21-1 is a known pseudogene. The CDR3 totals 14 residues. The CDR3 loop reads CASSKARDRYEQYV. The CDR3 nucleotides are TGTGCCAGCAGCAAAGCGAGGGACAGATACGAGCAGTACGTC.

J is TRBJ1-2 and V is TRBV7-9; no clear D gene. This CDR3 is built from 12 residues. With 3 bases removed from V and 8 bases from J, the gap between germline ends came to 10 bases. Germline CDR1 SEHNR, CDR2 FQNEAQ (reference sequence). In DNA, the CDR3 is TGTGCCAGCAGCTTCGTGGGAGAGGGCTACACCTTC. This translates into CASSFVGEGYTF.

The chain combines TRBV19 with TRBJ2-3; 7 bases are a match to TRBD1. CDR3 length: 14 residues. The germline V gene encodes CDR1 LNHDA and CDR2 SQIVND (reference sequence). With 3 bases clipped from V and 10 bases from J, the junction kept 10 bases outside the gene matches. CDR3 in DNA: TGTGCCAGTAGTATTTCGACAGGGTCAGACCCGCAGTATTTT. Protein product: CASSISTGSDPQYF.

The chain joins TRBV7-2 to TRBJ1-1, with D maybe TRBD1 (6 bases). The CDR3 is made up of 14 amino acids. Trimming removed 6 bases from V and 0 bases from J, with 11 bases in between. Germline V gives CDR1 SGHTA, CDR2 FQGNSA. The CDR3 sequence is CASRVSGVNTEAFF. CDR3 sequence (DNA): TGTGCCAGCAGAGTATCAGGGGTGAACACTGAAGCTTTCTTT.

Written as DNA, the CDR3 is TGTGCCAGCAGCTTAGCGAGGGGGTACAATGAGCAGTTCTTC. Translating gives CASSLARGYNEQFF. The chain uses TRBV7-3 and TRBJ2-1; possible D gene TRBD1, 6 bases. The germline V gene encodes CDR1 SGHTA and CDR2 FQGTGA. This CDR3 contains 14 residues. V lost 2 bases and J lost 4, with 9 bases in between.

The V and J genes are TRBV6-5 and TRBJ2-7; D may be TRBD2 (5 bases). CDR1 and CDR2 (germline): MNHEY, SVGAGI. Trimming removed 7 bases from V and 4 bases from J, with 20 bases in between. CDR3 length: 15 amino acids. The CDR3 loop is CASNVIGGGSYEQYV. CDR3 coding DNA: TGTGCCAGCAATGTGATAGGTGGCGGGTCTTACGAGCAGTACGTC.

Only a few counts were recorded for this clone. This chain uses TRBV7-3 with TRBJ2-1; 9 nucleotides match TRBD1. Germline loops: CDR1 SGHTA, CDR2 FQGTGA. After removal of 6 bases from V and 9 bases from J, the junction contained 24 bases not matched to a gene. The CDR3 spans 19 residues. This chain's CDR3 is CASSLNARRGQGPYGEQFF. CDR3 in DNA: TGTGCCAGCAGTCTTAATGCCCGAAGGGGACAGGGACCTTACGGTGAGCAGTTCTTC.

The chain combines TRBV5-7 with TRBJ1-2; D may be TRBD1 (5 bases). TRBV5-7 is placed among ORFs of uncertain function. The V and J ends lost 4 bases and 0 bases respectively, with 25 bases between them. The CDR3 runs to 19 residues. As DNA, the CDR3 is TGTGCCAGCAGCCAAAAAAAGGAGACTAGGGACTGTACTAACTATGGCTACACCTTC. Residues: CASSQKKETRDCTNYGYTF.

The DNA for the CDR3 is TGTGCCAGTGCCGGGACAATTTACAATGAGCAGTTCTTC. Translation gives CASAGTIYNEQFF. The chain is built from TRBV19 and TRBJ2-1, with D possibly being TRBD1 (6 bases). CDR1 is LNHDA and CDR2 is SQIVND in the germline V gene (reference sequence). Trimming cost V 8 bases and J 4 bases, with 12 bases left between them. There are 13 residues in the CDR3.

V and J are TRBV7-2 and TRBJ2-5; 11 bases agree with TRBD2. Germline CDR1 SGHTA, CDR2 FQGNSA. This CDR3 has 16 amino acids. Trimming cost V 4 bases and J 5 bases; bases outside gene matches: 9. In nucleotides, the CDR3 is TGTGCCAGCAGCTCGAGACTAGCGGGATCGCGGGAGACCCAGTACTTC. Its protein is CASSSRLAGSRETQYF.

V usage is TRBV7-3 and J usage is TRBJ2-3; 7 bases match TRBD2. Trimming took 5 bases from V and 7 from J; bases not matched to a gene: 15. The CDR3 contains 16 residues. Germline V gene lookup returns CDR1 SGHTA and CDR2 FQGTGA. DNA for the CDR3: TGTGCCAGCAGCCCCTCTACTGGGGGGGTGTCATATACGCAGTATTTT. Translating it yields CASSPSTGGVSYTQYF.

V usage is TRBV7-2 and J usage is TRBJ1-2, with 8 bases fitting TRBD1. V shed 5 bases and J 6 bases; nucleotides not matched to a gene: 5. This CDR3 spans 13 amino acids. Germline values: CDR1 SGHTA, CDR2 FQGNSA. The CDR3 nucleotides read TGTGCCAGCAGCGTCTGGACAGGGAATGGCTACACCTTC. Translating gives CASSVWTGNGYTF.

The chain is built from TRBV2 and TRBJ1-6; D may be TRBD1 (6 bases). The CDR3 contains 16 residues. The germline V gene has CDR1 SNHLY and CDR2 FYNNEI. Trimming stripped 3 bases from V and 5 bases from J, with 14 bases between. DNA for the CDR3: TGTGCCAGCAGTGACGATCGGGGGGCAAATAATTCACCCCTCCACTTT. Translating gives CASSDDRGANNSPLHF.

This clone has more than one count but fewer than ten. CDR3 DNA sequence: TGCGCCAGCAGCTTCCTAGCGGGAGACGGTAGCGGGGAGCTGTTTTTT. Residues: CASSFLAGDGSGELFF. The chain uses TRBV5-1 and TRBJ2-2; 10 nucleotides match TRBD2. The V segment lost 2 bases and the J segment 7 bases; nucleotides outside the gene matches: 8. The germline V gene has CDR1 SGHRS and CDR2 YFSETQ. This CDR3 comprises 16 residues.

This clone has only one observation. The gene calls are TRBV7-2 and TRBJ1-2, with a possible D match to TRBD1 (6 bases). This CDR3 is built from 15 residues. Germline lookup yields CDR1 SGHTA and CDR2 FQGNSA. V gave up 7 bases and J gave up 2 bases, with 17 bases separating them. CDR3: CASTPLGGRNYGYTF. The CDR3 nucleotides read TGTGCCAGCACACCCCTGGGGGGGCGAAACTATGGCTACACCTTC.

This clone appeared a few times. V gene TRBV11-1 combines with J gene TRBJ1-1; no clear D. Trimming pared 5 bases from V and 11 bases from J, leaving 18 bases between. Germline CDR1 reads SGHAT; CDR2 reads FQDESV (reference sequence). This CDR3 has 13 residues. The CDR3 bases are TGTGCCAGCAGCCCGGGATGGACGGCGGGCGCTTTCTTT. This encodes CASSPGWTAGAFF.

This clone was counted a few times. The V gene is TRBV6-5, the J gene TRBJ1-4; D perhaps matches TRBD1 (5 bases). Germline CDR1 is MNHEY and CDR2 is SVGAGI. The CDR3 runs 13 residues. Trimming took off 2 bases at V and 7 bases at J, with 8 bases between the two ends. The CDR3 coding sequence is TGTGCCAGCAGTTACGGGGGGAGTGAAAAACTGTTTTTT. Its protein is CASSYGGSEKLFF.